What follows describes a single T cell receptor (beta chain). Its antigen is still unknown. The data are from a study of siplizumab effects on memory and regulatory T cells. Study-wide results and limits: Mappable alloreactive CD4+ clones averaged about 70% Treg-derived with siplizumab versus 26.9% in controls.

Germline CDR1 SGHTA, CDR2 FQGNSA. This CDR3 has 12 residues. The V gene lost 5 bases and the J gene lost 2 bases, with 6 bases spanning the gap. Produced via immunoSEQ multiplex PCR; TCRdb's table is partial and in-frame only. The data contain 75,000 to 100,000 clones, 85% to 95% of them singletons. The origin of this receptor is a human donor in good health. The specimen was non-Treg CD4+ T cells sorted from blood. This chain uses TRBV7-2 with TRBJ2-5, with D unresolved. The CDR3 nucleotides are TGTGCCAGCAGCCCTGGGCAAGAGACCCAGTACTTC. It codes for CASSPGQETQYF. Filled out from reference TRBV7-2 and TRBJ2-5, the complete variable domain reads GAGVSQSPSNKVTEKGKDVELRCDPISGHTALYWYRQSLGQGLEFLIYFQGNSAPDKSGLPSDRFSAERTGGSVSTLTIQRTQQEDSAVYLCASSPGQETQYFGPGTRLLVL.